A selection of T cell receptor beta chains follows, all from one sample in a study of blood T cells in healthy people across ages. TCRdb used MiXCR to reprocess the 5' RACE reads, holding one entry per CDR3 protein. Of around 1.1 million distinct CDR3 sequences in the sample, 35% to 45% are singletons; the top ten hold about 12%. Sequenced: blood. These TCRs come from a man aged 18 to 35 in good health. Both conserved end residues are part of each CDR3. Each record gives: CDR3 protein, clone size, V gene, J gene. Where a row states a size, it is once, few, many or the class of an expanded clone; other rows omit it.

CASSLEVSASNEQYF,-,TRBV7-9,TRBJ2-7
CAISGRDSGEAGYTF,-,TRBV10-3,TRBJ1-2
CASSSSTNEKLFF,-,TRBV6-5,TRBJ1-4
CASSPDRLGLYGYTF,few,TRBV7-2,TRBJ1-2
CASSYGWIDTGELFF,-,TRBV13,TRBJ2-2
CASSPGDRLYGYTF,-,TRBV9,TRBJ1-2
CAISEEGIGTEAFF,-,TRBV10-3,TRBJ1-1
CSANTGGGSDGYGYTF,-,TRBV20-1,TRBJ1-2
CASKERANYGYTF,-,TRBV12-3/TRBV12-4,TRBJ1-2
CASRGRGQLGEKLFF,-,TRBV6-5,TRBJ1-4
CASSLADKQGAQYF,few,TRBV7-2,TRBJ2-5
CSARSGTYNEQFF,few,TRBV20-1,TRBJ2-1
CASSSSPDTQYF,many,TRBV7-2,TRBJ2-3
CASSFGSWETQYF,many,TRBV12-3/TRBV12-4,TRBJ2-5
CASSRGTVGSQPQHF,few,TRBV6-2/TRBV6-3,TRBJ1-5
CASSQMGDLNTEAFF,few,TRBV4-3,TRBJ1-1
CAISFTGDHEQYF,-,TRBV7-8,-
CSAGTGDNEQYF,-,TRBV20-1,TRBJ2-7
CASSQLTGKNIQYF,few,TRBV4-1,TRBJ2-4
CASSSGTSGGYNEQYF,-,TRBV6-5,TRBJ2-7
CSATGTDNSYEQYF,few,TRBV20-1,-
CASAGANTDTQYF,few,TRBV7-9,TRBJ2-3
CASSYEGGSPPHF,-,TRBV6-5,TRBJ1-6
CATSDHGRSGYTF,-,TRBV24-1,TRBJ1-2
CASGKSDRGFSYEQYF,-,TRBV12-5,TRBJ2-7
CASSYGLAGPSGEQYF,few,TRBV6-6,TRBJ2-7
CASSQESAGEYNEQFF,few,TRBV4-3,TRBJ2-1
CASSQDWLAEEQFF,few,TRBV3-1,TRBJ2-1
CASSVAQGDPEAFF,once,TRBV9,TRBJ1-1
CASSFRDRYNEQFF,many,TRBV28,TRBJ2-1
CASSSSEVNTGELFF,few,TRBV5-1,TRBJ2-2
CASSWTSGGVSHNEQFF,-,TRBV5-1,TRBJ2-1
CASSLAGMDSSYNEQFF,-,TRBV28,TRBJ2-1
CASSLATWSENVASYTF,-,TRBV12-3/TRBV12-4,TRBJ1-2
CASSLLDYGGYTF,few,TRBV28,TRBJ1-2
CASSQTQANTEAFF,-,TRBV5-4,TRBJ1-1
CAISVRDSYTDTQYF,-,TRBV10-3,TRBJ2-3
CASSHRGSPLHF,-,TRBV21-1,TRBJ1-6
CASTRGAGGSTDTQYF,-,TRBV9,TRBJ2-3
CASVIAGTDTQYF,few,TRBV7-2,TRBJ2-3
CASRFSGGAADEQYF,-,TRBV6-2/TRBV6-3,TRBJ2-7
CSGVSGGGGYTF,-,TRBV29-1,TRBJ1-2
CASSPLDRGGEIGEQYF,-,TRBV7-2,TRBJ2-5
CASSLADGRGGYTF,-,TRBV7-9,TRBJ1-2
CASRSGQGPSGEKLFF,-,TRBV2,TRBJ1-4
CASSPFRDSEAFF,-,TRBV14,TRBJ1-1
CASTSGAFEKLFF,once,TRBV12-3/TRBV12-4,TRBJ1-4
CASSQEGRGGNTGELFF,-,TRBV4-2,TRBJ2-2
CASSQVGSNNSPLHF,-,TRBV4-3,TRBJ1-6